The 7 T cell receptor beta chains listed next were all sequenced from one sample in a study of T cell responses to AZD1222 COVID-19 vaccine. Sequencing was performed with immunoSEQ multiplex PCR; in TCRdb, only in-frame clones are kept and a portion is missing. The sample has approximately 130,000 clones, 93% seen once. The sample was peripheral blood, taken on day 0 of AZD1222 vaccination. The source is an adult in good health.

The chain recombines TRBV9 with TRBJ1-3; D is perhaps TRBD1 (5 bases). Trimming took 0 bases from V and 9 from J, leaving 13 bases between them. CDR3 size: 14 residues. In germline, CDR1 is SGDLS, CDR2 YYNGEE. For the CDR3, the DNA is TGTGCCAGCAGCGTAGCAGGGACCGCCGGCACCATATATTTT. Its translation is CASSVAGTAGTIYF. Variable domain in full (rest from reference TRBV9 and TRBJ1-3): DSGVTQTPKHLITATGQRVTLRCSPRSGDLSVYWYQQSLDQGLQFLIQYYNGEERAKGNILERFSAQQFPDLHSELNLSSLELGDSALYFCASSVAGTAGTIYFGEGSWLTVV.

This chain connects TRBV6-5 to TRBJ1-2; no definite D call. Germline V gene sequence: CDR1 MNHEY, CDR2 SVGAGI. This CDR3 has 13 amino acids. V dropped 5 bases and J dropped 4 bases, with 11 bases sitting between them. The CDR3, as DNA: TGTGCCAGCAGTCCCGACGGATCCTATGGCTACACCTTC. It codes for CASSPDGSYGYTF.

The chain employs TRBV2 and TRBJ1-2; weak D call: TRBD1 (6 bases). Trimming took off 1 base at V and 9 bases at J, with 15 bases between the two ends. The CDR3 runs to 14 residues. Germline values: CDR1 SNHLY, CDR2 FYNNEI. Here the CDR3 reads CASSEVRGASRYTF. Written as DNA, the CDR3 is TGTGCCAGCAGTGAAGTCAGGGGAGCTTCTCGCTACACCTTC.

This clone showed up just once. The gene calls are TRBV28 and TRBJ2-7, with 9 bases matching TRBD2. Germline V gene lookup returns CDR1 MDHEN and CDR2 SYDVKM. Losses at the gene ends were 8 bases for V and 3 bases for J; bases not matched to a gene: 8. The CDR3 loop spans 14 amino acids. The CDR3: CASRSAGGGYEQYF. CDR3 sequence (DNA): TGTGCCAGCCGTTCGGCGGGAGGGGGCTACGAGCAGTACTTC.

The V gene is TRBV11-2, the J gene TRBJ1-1; D might be TRBD1 (6 bases). CDR3 length equals 15 residues. Germline CDR1 is SGHAT and CDR2 is FQNNGV. V was pared by 2 bases and J by 1 base, with 11 bases between. CDR3 residues: CASSLSPTGNTEAFF. The CDR3 nucleotides are TGTGCCAGCAGCTTATCCCCGACAGGGAACACTGAAGCTTTCTTT.

V gene TRBV5-6 combines with J gene TRBJ1-1; D may be TRBD1 (5 bases). Germline assignment: CDR1 SGHDT and CDR2 YYEEEE. The CDR3 sequence is 14 residues long. Trimming took 3 bases from V and 5 from J, leaving 14 bases between them. The CDR3, as DNA: TGTGCCAGCAGCTGGGGCGGGGTTGATACTGAAGCTTTCTTT. This gives the protein CASSWGGVDTEAFF.

The chain joins TRBV19 to TRBJ1-5; D gene unclear. Germline loops: CDR1 LNHDA, CDR2 SQIVND (reference sequence). The CDR3 consists of 15 residues. The V end was cut by 3 bases, the J end by 0 bases, with 9 bases between. CDR3 sequence reads: CASSILPVSNQPQHF. The CDR3 region has the DNA TGTGCCAGTAGTATTTTGCCGGTTAGCAATCAGCCCCAGCATTTT.